The 20 T cell receptor beta chains presented below share a single source sample, sequenced in a study of follicular helper T cells after annual influenza vaccination. This sample's time point: 2015-2016 season, pre-vaccination. Sequencing used immunoSEQ multiplex PCR; TCRdb keeps in-frame clones, though not all of them. The sample lists approximately 14,000 clones, approximately 84% occurring once. The sequenced sample was CXCR5- memory CD4+ T cells sorted from blood, obtained on the day of influenza vaccination. The source of these receptors is an adult who received the influenza vaccine.

This sequence joins TRBV6-5 and TRBJ1-1; weak D call: TRBD1 (5 bases). CDR3 length: 13 amino acids. Per germline, CDR1 MNHEY and CDR2 SVGAGI. Trimming took 2 bases from V and 10 from J, leaving 14 bases between them. Written as DNA, the CDR3 is TGTGCCAGCAGTTACCGGGGCGGGGGGAGAGCTTTCTTT. It yields the protein CASSYRGGGRAFF.

The chain uses TRBV19 and TRBJ2-3; D is uncertain. This CDR3 has 14 amino acids. CDR1 and CDR2 (germline): LNHDA, SQIVND (reference sequence). V lost 5 bases and J lost 0, with 9 bases in between. The CDR3 loop reads CASSVQHSTDTQYF. The CDR3 DNA reads as TGTGCCAGTAGTGTACAGCATAGCACAGATACGCAGTATTTT.

The chain is built from TRBV7-8 and TRBJ2-3; D may correspond to TRBD1 or TRBD2 (7 bases each). CDR1 SGHVS and CDR2 FQNEAQ come from the germline V gene. This CDR3 has 15 residues. V gave up 4 bases and J gave up 3 bases, with 14 bases separating them. Here the CDR3 reads CASSSNRGGTDTQYF. CDR3 nucleotide sequence: TGTGCCAGCAGCTCCAACAGGGGAGGGACAGATACGCAGTATTTT.

This chain uses TRBV30 with TRBJ1-3; D is perhaps TRBD1 (6 bases). Trimming shortened V by 0 bases and J by 0 bases, and 12 bases separated the two germline ends. Germline V lookup: CDR1 GTSNPN, CDR2 SVGIG (reference sequence). The CDR3 covers 16 residues. CDR3 sequence reads: CAWSVLGGASGNTIYF. CDR3 bases: TGTGCCTGGAGTGTACTTGGGGGGGCCTCTGGAAACACCATATATTTT.

This clone occurred a few times. This chain links TRBV6-1 with TRBJ2-7; D uncertain. CDR3 size: 11 residues. V was shortened by 2 bases and J by 9 bases, with 8 bases between the two germline ends. Per germline, CDR1 MNHNS and CDR2 SASEGT. CDR3 nucleotides: TGTGCCAGCAGTGAACCGGGTGCGCAGTACTTC. Translation gives CASSEPGAQYF.

This rearrangement joins TRBV13 to TRBJ2-1, with D perhaps TRBD1 or TRBD2 (5 bases each). The CDR3 has 15 amino acids. The germline gives CDR1 PRHDT, CDR2 FYEKMQ (reference sequence). V lost 2 bases to trimming and J lost 9 bases, with 17 bases between them. The CDR3 protein is CASSLSGPILAEQFF. As DNA, the CDR3 is TGTGCCAGCAGCTTATCGGGGCCGATACTGGCTGAGCAGTTCTTC. The full variable domain, its missing parts supplied by reference TRBV13 and TRBJ2-1, is AAGVIQSPRHLIKEKRETATLKCYPIPRHDTVYWYQQGPGQDPQFLISFYEKMQSDKGSIPDRFSAQQFSDYHSELNMSSLELGDSALYFCASSLSGPILAEQFFGPGTRLTVL.

The chain links TRBV5-1 to TRBJ2-1; weak D call: TRBD1 (6 bases). The germline V gene has CDR1 SGHRS and CDR2 YFSETQ. The CDR3 length is 15 residues. Between the trimmed V and J ends, which lost 4 bases and 0 bases, there was a span of 11 bases. CDR3 residues: CASSRTASSYNEQFF. Written as DNA, the CDR3 is TGCGCCAGCAGCCGGACAGCGAGCTCCTACAATGAGCAGTTCTTC.

This clone showed up just once. The V gene is TRBV7-9, the J gene TRBJ1-3, with D unresolved. Germline V lookup: CDR1 SEHNR, CDR2 FQNEAQ (reference sequence). V dropped 5 bases and J dropped 0 bases, with 14 bases sitting between them. The CDR3 consists of 16 residues. CDR3 bases: TGTGCCAGCAGCAACCCGTACCGAAACTCTGGAAACACCATATATTTT. This sequence encodes CASSNPYRNSGNTIYF.

The chain is built from TRBV10-3 and TRBJ1-3, with D maybe TRBD1 (6 bases). Germline CDR1 and CDR2: ENHRY and SYGVKD. The CDR3 totals 17 residues. With 11 bases removed from V and 1 base from J, the gap between germline ends came to 24 bases. The CDR3 region has the DNA TGTGCCTCAAGTGACCGGGGGGCGGTAGAGTCTGGAAACACCATATATTTT. It translates to CASSDRGAVESGNTIYF.

The rearrangement joins TRBV5-1 to TRBJ1-2; D possibly corresponds to TRBD1 (6 bases). The V end lost 4 bases, the J end lost 5 bases, and 9 bases lay between the germline ends. CDR1 and CDR2 from the germline V gene are SGHRS and YFSETQ. The CDR3 is made up of 12 amino acids. CDR3 sequence reads: CASSLDRYGYTF. The CDR3 bases are TGCGCCAGCAGCCTGGACAGATATGGCTACACCTTC.

The J gene is TRBJ1-4, the V gene TRBV7-6, with a tentative D call TRBD1 (6 bases). This CDR3 comprises 13 residues. V was clipped by 2 bases and J by 5 bases, with 6 bases between them. Germline lookup yields CDR1 SGHVS and CDR2 FNYEAQ. This CDR3 is CASSLRGNEKLFF. The CDR3 DNA is TGTGCCAGCAGCTTAAGGGGGAATGAAAAACTGTTTTTT.

The genes are TRBV11-2 and TRBJ2-3; perhaps TRBD2 as D (6 bases). V was clipped by 3 bases and J by 2 bases, with 9 bases between them. Germline V gene lookup returns CDR1 SGHAT and CDR2 FQNNGV. The CDR3 runs 14 residues. CDR3 protein: CASSFRGATDTQYF. The CDR3 nucleotides read TGTGCCAGCAGCTTTCGCGGGGCCACAGATACGCAGTATTTT.

This clone was seen once. The rearrangement joins TRBV7-9 to TRBJ1-1; 7 bases map to TRBD1. The CDR3 runs to 14 residues. The germline V gene encodes CDR1 SEHNR and CDR2 FQNEAQ (reference sequence). With V trimmed by 7 bases and J by 6 bases, 11 bases remained unmatched. CDR3 DNA sequence: TGTGCCAGCACCATTATATACAGGGGCGCTGAAGCTTTCTTT. Its translation: CASTIIYRGAEAFF. Together with reference TRBV7-9 and TRBJ1-1, the CDR3 gives the full variable domain: DTGVSQNPRHKITKRGQNVTFRCDPISEHNRLYWYRQTLGQGPEFLTYFQNEAQLEKSRLLSDRFSAERPKGSFSTLEIQRTEQGDSAMYLCASTIIYRGAEAFFGQGTRLTVV.

This clone showed up just a few times. V and J are TRBV18 and TRBJ2-7, with a weak D call TRBD2 (6 bases). The germline V gene encodes CDR1 KGHSH and CDR2 LQKENI. V was clipped by 6 bases and J by 3 bases, with 15 bases between them. The CDR3 is made up of 14 amino acids. The CDR3: CASSPGTGDYEQYF. In DNA form, the CDR3 reads TGTGCCAGCTCCCCCGGGACGGGAGACTACGAGCAGTACTTC.

This clone was recorded only once. V gene TRBV7-2 combines with J gene TRBJ1-2; TRBD1 might be the D (6 bases). Germline V gene sequence: CDR1 SGHTA, CDR2 FQGNSA. V gave up 1 base and J gave up 4 bases, with 19 bases separating them. The CDR3 has 17 residues. The CDR3 DNA is TGTGCCAGCAGCTTAGTCCCTTGGGGGGCATCAGGCTATGGCTACACCTTC. It specifies CASSLVPWGASGYGYTF.

V and J are TRBV7-8 and TRBJ1-1, with a possible D match to TRBD1 (6 bases). Germline V lookup: CDR1 SGHVS, CDR2 FQNEAQ. This CDR3 comprises 15 residues. The V end lost 5 bases, the J end lost 10 bases, and 23 bases lay between the germline ends. The CDR3 reads CASSAPGHLFGGAFF. The DNA for the CDR3 is TGTGCCAGCAGCGCCCCGGGACACCTTTTCGGGGGAGCTTTCTTT.

This clone came up once. The V call is TRBV4-2, the J call TRBJ2-4; 8 nucleotides align to TRBD2. Trimming removed 4 bases from V and 7 bases from J; junction bases left unmatched: 9. The V gene's germline CDR1 is LGHNA and CDR2 YNFKEQ. This CDR3 spans 15 amino acids. CDR3 sequence: CASSLPKAGDNIQYF. The CDR3 region has the DNA TGTGCCAGCAGCCTCCCCAAAGCGGGAGATAACATTCAGTACTTC.

The V gene is TRBV5-1, the J gene TRBJ1-1; D is perhaps TRBD1 (5 bases). Germline V CDR1 and CDR2: SGHRS, YFSETQ. The V gene lost 2 bases and the J gene lost 0 bases, with 5 bases spanning the gap. CDR3 length equals 13 residues. CDR3 in DNA: TGCGCCAGCAGCTTAGGGGTGAACACTGAAGCTTTCTTT. This translates into CASSLGVNTEAFF.

This sequence joins TRBV28 and TRBJ1-1; possible D gene TRBD1, 5 bases. CDR1 MDHEN and CDR2 SYDVKM come from the germline V gene. Trimming pared 10 bases from V and 4 bases from J, leaving 10 bases between. The CDR3 runs 11 residues. CDR3 in DNA: TGTGCCACTACGGGGGGCACTGAAGCTTTCTTT. Its translation is CATTGGTEAFF.

The V call is TRBV5-1, the J call TRBJ1-2; 7 bases line up with TRBD1. This CDR3 contains 14 residues. Per the germline V gene, CDR1 is SGHRS and CDR2 is YFSETQ. The V and J ends lost 4 bases and 0 bases, in that order; junction bases with no gene match: 3. The CDR3 nucleotides read TGCGCCAGCAGCCGGGACAGCCCTAACTATGGCTACACCTTC. Encoded protein: CASSRDSPNYGYTF.